The 26 T cell receptor beta chains below come from one sample, sequenced in a study of T cell responses to AZD1222 COVID-19 vaccine. Produced via immunoSEQ multiplex PCR; TCRdb's table is partial and in-frame only. The repertoire holds 90,000 to 100,000 clones, with around 89% as singletons. The sample consisted of peripheral blood, taken on day 0 of AZD1222 vaccination. These receptors were obtained from an adult in good health.

The rearrangement links TRBV15 to TRBJ1-2; TRBD1 aligns across 8 bases. From germline, CDR1 is LNHNV and CDR2 YYDKDF (reference sequence). CDR3 size: 15 residues. V shed 2 bases and J 2 bases; nucleotides not matched to a gene: 4. The CDR3 is CATSRTGQENYGYTF. The CDR3 region has the DNA TGTGCCACCAGCAGAACGGGACAGGAGAACTATGGCTACACCTTC. The complete variable domain, with remaining parts taken from reference TRBV15 and TRBJ1-2, reads DAMVIQNPRYQVTQFGKPVTLSCSQTLNHNVMYWYQQKSSQAPKLLFHYYDKDFNNEADTPDNFQSRRPNTSFCFLDIRSPGLGDTAMYLCATSRTGQENYGYTFGSGTRLTVV.

Here the CDR3 reads CASTRGGNTEAFF. The CDR3 bases are TGTGCCAGCACCAGGGGCGGGAACACTGAAGCTTTCTTT. The chain couples TRBV2 to TRBJ1-1, with a weak D call TRBD1 (6 bases). Trimming cost V 7 bases and J 1 base, with 10 bases left between them. The length of the CDR3 is 13 residues. Looked up from germline, CDR1 is SNHLY and CDR2 is FYNNEI.

V gene TRBV5-5 combines with J gene TRBJ1-2; D ambiguous. CDR1 is SGHKS and CDR2 is YYEKEE in the germline V gene (reference sequence). CDR3 size: 13 residues. V was shortened by 2 bases and J by 7 bases, with 12 bases between the two germline ends. CDR3 DNA sequence: TGTGCCAGCAGCTTAGGCAGGAATACTGGCTACACCTTC. It codes for CASSLGRNTGYTF.

The chain combines TRBV5-6 with TRBJ1-1, with TRBD1 matching over 8 bases. V was pared by 0 bases and J by 11 bases, with 9 bases of the junction left unmatched. CDR3 length: 14 residues. Germline CDR1 SGHDT, CDR2 YYEEEE. CDR3 bases: TGTGCCAGCAGCTTGGACAGGGGGATGGGTACTGCTTTCTTT. The encoded protein is CASSLDRGMGTAFF.

The chain recombines TRBV24-1 with TRBJ2-1; 8 bases agree with TRBD2. The ends lost 5 bases at V and 12 bases at J; junction bases unmatched: 8. The CDR3 has 13 residues. Per germline, CDR1 KGHDR and CDR2 SFDVKD. CDR3 in amino acids: CATSVLSGRGQFF. DNA for the CDR3: TGTGCCACCAGTGTCCTCAGCGGGAGAGGGCAGTTCTTC.

This chain joins TRBV21-1 and TRBJ1-1; the table's D call, TRBD1, was not checked against the DNA. TRBV21-1 is a known pseudogene. The CDR3 totals 17 residues. The CDR3 DNA is TGTGCCAGCAGCAAACTGCCCAGGCGTCGGTTGGGCACTGAAGCTTTCTTT. Translation gives CASSKLPRRRLGTEAFF.

This rearrangement joins TRBV10-1 to TRBJ2-1; no definite D call. The CDR3 sequence is 14 residues long. V lost 1 base and J lost 4, with 8 bases in between. CDR1 WNHNN and CDR2 SYGVQD come from the germline V gene (reference sequence). CDR3 coding DNA: TGCGCCAGCAGTGAGTGGGTGCGGTACAATGAGCAGTTCTTC. This translates into CASSEWVRYNEQFF.

The gene calls are TRBV13 and TRBJ2-7, with 7 positions matching TRBD1. The CDR3 covers 13 residues. The V gene end was trimmed by 5 bases and the J gene end by 5 bases; junction bases not matched to a gene: 6. Germline V gene lookup returns CDR1 PRHDT and CDR2 FYEKMQ (reference sequence). CDR3 nucleotides: TGTGCCAGCAGCCTGACAGGGCAGCACGAGCAGTACTTC. It is translated as CASSLTGQHEQYF.

The chain is built from TRBV18 and TRBJ1-5; no reliable D call. Germline V CDR1 and CDR2: KGHSH, LQKENI. V was clipped by 3 bases and J by 6 bases, with 9 bases between them. The CDR3 has 13 amino acids. The CDR3 sequence is CASSPGSLQPQHF. As DNA, the CDR3 is TGTGCCAGCTCACCGGGATCCCTTCAGCCCCAGCATTTT.

CDR3: CASSLGSSNTGELFF. In DNA, the CDR3 is TGCGCCAGCAGCTTGGGCAGCTCGAACACCGGGGAGCTGTTTTTT. The chain has TRBV5-1 and TRBJ2-2, with D hard to call. CDR1 and CDR2 from the germline V gene are SGHRS and YFSETQ. Trimming cost V 0 bases and J 0 bases, with 6 bases left between them. CDR3 length: 15 residues.

V and J are TRBV6-2 or TRBV6-3 and TRBJ2-5, with 12 bases aligning to TRBD2. CDR1 MNHEY and CDR2 SVGEGT come from the germline V gene. This CDR3 comprises 21 residues. The V and J ends lost 2 bases and 5 bases, in that order; junction bases with no gene match: 21. The CDR3 loop is CASSYPDYWHLLAGGGETQYF. The CDR3 bases are TGTGCCAGCAGTTACCCGGACTATTGGCACCTACTAGCGGGGGGTGGGGAGACCCAGTACTTC.

This sequence joins TRBV6-5 and TRBJ1-1; D uncertain. The CDR3 is 13 amino acids. V lost 6 bases and J 1 base, leaving 9 bases between the germline ends. The germline CDR1 and CDR2 sequences are MNHEY and SVGAGI. The CDR3 DNA follows: TGTGCCAGCAGACGCCCAGCGAACACTGAAGCTTTCTTT. Translation: CASRRPANTEAFF.

Here the CDR3 reads CASSSDRDPYNEQFF. The CDR3, as DNA: TGTGCCAGCAGTTCAGACAGGGATCCCTACAATGAGCAGTTCTTC. The V call is TRBV6-5, the J call TRBJ2-1; 7 bases line up with TRBD1. CDR3 length: 15 amino acids. Trimming took 4 bases from V and 2 from J; bases not matched to a gene: 5. Germline lookup yields CDR1 MNHEY and CDR2 SVGAGI.

This chain joins TRBV6-5 and TRBJ2-3; maybe TRBD2 (7 bases). The CDR3 consists of 12 residues. V gave up 11 bases and J gave up 3 bases, with 12 bases separating them. Germline loops: CDR1 MNHEY, CDR2 SVGAGI. CDR3 in DNA: TGTGCCGTGGGGGGGCGGACAGATACGCAGTATTTT. It encodes CAVGGRTDTQYF.

The gene calls are TRBV3-1 (or the pseudogene TRBV3-2) and TRBJ1-2; 9 bases are a match to TRBD1. With V trimmed by 3 bases and J by 5 bases, 4 bases remained unmatched. The CDR3 is 14 residues long. Germline CDR1 and CDR2: LGHDT and YNNKEL (reference sequence). The CDR3 here is CASSQAGTGYGYTF. The CDR3 DNA reads as TGTGCCAGCAGCCAGGCCGGGACAGGGTATGGCTACACCTTC.

The chain has TRBV12-3 or TRBV12-4 and TRBJ1-6; 7 bases fit TRBD1. The CDR3 extends over 13 amino acids. V dropped 5 bases and J dropped 8; count of bases not matched to a gene: 3. This CDR3 reads CASSLTGDSPLHF. The CDR3 coding sequence is TGTGCCAGCAGTCTAACAGGGGATTCACCCCTCCACTTT.

This clone was recorded once. The chain is built from TRBV4-3 and TRBJ2-1; 7 bases line up with TRBD2. V lost 5 bases to trimming and J lost 5 bases; unmatched junction nucleotides: 12. CDR1 and CDR2 (germline): LGHNA, YSLEER. CDR3 size: 16 residues. CDR3 in DNA: TGCGCCAGCAGCAAGACTTCGGGAGGAGATAACAATGAGCAGTTCTTC. Residues: CASSKTSGGDNNEQFF.

V usage is TRBV27 and J usage is TRBJ1-6; D is unclear. CDR3 size: 14 residues. The V gene's germline CDR1 is MNHEY and CDR2 SMNVEV (reference sequence). V dropped 2 bases and J dropped 8 bases, with 10 bases sitting between them. This chain's CDR3 is CASSLKGLYSPLHF. The CDR3 DNA reads as TGTGCCAGCAGTTTAAAAGGTCTTTATTCACCCCTCCACTTT.

The chain carries TRBV4-3 and TRBJ2-1; D tentatively reads TRBD1 or TRBD2 (6 bases each). Trimming pared 0 bases from V and 7 bases from J, leaving 13 bases between. CDR3 length: 15 amino acids. The germline V gene has CDR1 LGHNA and CDR2 YSLEER. CDR3 bases: TGCGCCAGCAGCCAAGATAGGAGGGGGGAAAATGAGCAGTTCTTC. Translation gives CASSQDRRGENEQFF.

This chain joins TRBV5-4 and TRBJ2-7; TRBD1 aligns across 10 bases. This CDR3 region has 14 residues. Germline CDR1 and CDR2: SGHNT and YYREEE (reference sequence). V was pared by 6 bases and J by 3 bases, with 6 bases of the junction left unmatched. The CDR3: CASKAGTGVYEQYF. DNA of the CDR3: TGTGCCAGCAAGGCCGGGACAGGGGTCTACGAGCAGTACTTC.

The genes are TRBV6-5 and TRBJ2-7; D might be TRBD1 (5 bases). The CDR3 sequence is 14 residues long. Trimming took 5 bases from V and 6 from J, leaving 17 bases between them. CDR1 is MNHEY, CDR2 SVGAGI, per germline. CDR3 sequence: CASSRRQGMVEQYF. The DNA for the CDR3 is TGTGCCAGCAGTCGACGGCAGGGAATGGTCGAGCAGTACTTC.

V is TRBV20-1 and J is TRBJ2-3; 10 nucleotides align to TRBD1. V lost 6 bases and J lost 7; bases outside the gene matches: 1. Germline V CDR1 and CDR2: DFQATT, SNEGSKA (reference sequence). The CDR3 spans 11 residues. The chain's CDR3 is CSADRGYTQYF. DNA of the CDR3: TGCAGTGCGGACAGGGGGTATACGCAGTATTTT.

The genes are TRBV5-1 and TRBJ2-2; a possible D gene is TRBD1 (5 bases). This CDR3 is 16 amino acids long. Deletions cut 1 base from V and 1 base from J, with 11 bases between. Per germline, CDR1 SGHRS and CDR2 YFSETQ. The CDR3 here is CASSLSPGQNTGELFF. In DNA form, the CDR3 reads TGCGCCAGCAGCTTGTCTCCAGGGCAGAACACCGGGGAGCTGTTTTTT.

This rearrangement joins TRBV28 to TRBJ1-5; 7 nucleotides match TRBD1. In germline, CDR1 is MDHEN, CDR2 SYDVKM. The CDR3 totals 19 residues. The V and J ends lost 4 bases and 4 bases, in that order; junction bases with no gene match: 19. As DNA, the CDR3 is TGTGCCAGCAGTTCTCCGGGGACGAGGGGGCCAGACCCGAATCAGCCCCAGCATTTT. This gives the protein CASSSPGTRGPDPNQPQHF.

The V and J genes are TRBV7-2 and TRBJ1-5; 8 nucleotides agree with TRBD1. The CDR3 sequence is 14 residues long. Germline assignment: CDR1 SGHTA and CDR2 FQGNSA. V was pared by 5 bases and J by 3 bases, with 3 bases of the junction left unmatched. CDR3 sequence (DNA): TGTGCCAGCAGCCGGACAGGGAACAATCAGCCCCAGCATTTT. Protein product: CASSRTGNNQPQHF.

This chain uses TRBV28 with TRBJ1-6; a possible D gene is TRBD1 (5 bases). The V end lost 1 base, the J end lost 18 bases, and 16 bases lay between the germline ends. Germline V gives CDR1 MDHEN, CDR2 SYDVKM. The CDR3 sequence is 13 residues long. This chain's CDR3 is CASSLLGGLDHHF. DNA for the CDR3: TGTGCCAGCAGTTTATTGGGGGGGTTAGACCACCACTTT.